This T cell receptor beta chain stems from a study of blood T cell repertoires in COVID-19. Looking at the study overall: The analysed material was cDNA or gDNA that came from T cells, B-cell-depleted T cells, or PBMCs.

Authors' methods: Amplification of reference gene primers provided the estimated nucleated cell counts. Libraries were prepared by immunoSEQ multiplex PCR; TCRdb keeps only in-frame clonotypes and omits some of them. V and J calls and clone size are as listed in that table; D and trimming were resolved from the DNA. In the table there are 35,000 to 40,000 clones, around four fifths of which are singletons. Trimming stripped 3 bases from V and 5 bases from J, with 19 bases between. CDR1 and CDR2 from the germline V gene are GTSNPN and SVGIG (reference sequence). The CDR3 runs 15 residues. This TCR came from a man aged 55-75 years with COVID-19, enrolled during active disease. The gene calls are TRBV30 and TRBJ1-2, with a tentative D call TRBD1 (5 bases). What was sequenced was peripheral blood. As DNA, the CDR3 is TGTGCCTGGAGCCCCCTCCAGGCCGCAGGGTATGGCTACACCTTC. This sequence encodes CAWSPLQAAGYGYTF.